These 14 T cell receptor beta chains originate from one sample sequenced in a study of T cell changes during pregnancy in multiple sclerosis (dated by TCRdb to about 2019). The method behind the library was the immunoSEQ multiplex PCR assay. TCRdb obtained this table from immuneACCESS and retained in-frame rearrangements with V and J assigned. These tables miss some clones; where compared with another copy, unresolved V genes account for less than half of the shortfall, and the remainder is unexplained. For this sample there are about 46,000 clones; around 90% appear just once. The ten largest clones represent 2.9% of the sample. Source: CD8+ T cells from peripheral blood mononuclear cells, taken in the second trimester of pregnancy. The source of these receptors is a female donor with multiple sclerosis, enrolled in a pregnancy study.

CDR3 region: CASSRGGGGYTF. DNA of the CDR3: TGTGCCAGCAGCCGGGGAGGGGGAGGCTACACCTTC. The rearrangement uses TRBV13 and TRBJ1-2; possible D gene TRBD1, 6 bases. V dropped 5 bases and J dropped 8 bases, with 12 bases sitting between them. CDR1 is PRHDT, CDR2 FYEKMQ, per germline (reference sequence). The CDR3 covers 12 residues. Full variable domain (rest looked up from reference TRBV13 and TRBJ1-2): AAGVIQSPRHLIKEKRETATLKCYPIPRHDTVYWYQQGPGQDPQFLISFYEKMQSDKGSIPDRFSAQQFSDYHSELNMSSLELGDSALYFCASSRGGGGYTFGSGTRLTVV.

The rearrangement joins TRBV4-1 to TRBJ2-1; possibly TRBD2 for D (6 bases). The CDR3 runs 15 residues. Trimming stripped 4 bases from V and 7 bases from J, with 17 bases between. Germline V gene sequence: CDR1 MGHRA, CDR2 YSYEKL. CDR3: CASSPISGEWNEQFF. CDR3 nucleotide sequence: TGCGCCAGCAGCCCTATCTCGGGGGAATGGAATGAGCAGTTCTTC.

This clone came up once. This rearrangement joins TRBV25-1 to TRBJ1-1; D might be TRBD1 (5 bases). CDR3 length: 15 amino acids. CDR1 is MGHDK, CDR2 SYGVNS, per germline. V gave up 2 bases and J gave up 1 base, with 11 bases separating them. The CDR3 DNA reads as TGTGCCAGCAGTGAACATCCGGGGGGGAACACTGAAGCTTTCTTT. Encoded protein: CASSEHPGGNTEAFF.

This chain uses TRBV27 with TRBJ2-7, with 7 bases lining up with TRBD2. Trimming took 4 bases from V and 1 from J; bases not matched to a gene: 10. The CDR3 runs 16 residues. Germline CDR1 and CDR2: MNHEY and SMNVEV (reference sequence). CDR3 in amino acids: CASSYLSGDGSYEQYF. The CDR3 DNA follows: TGTGCCAGCAGTTATCTAAGCGGGGATGGATCCTACGAGCAGTACTTC.

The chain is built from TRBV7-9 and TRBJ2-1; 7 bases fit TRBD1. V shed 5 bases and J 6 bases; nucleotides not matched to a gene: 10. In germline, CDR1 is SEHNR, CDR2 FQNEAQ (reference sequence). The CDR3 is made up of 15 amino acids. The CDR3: CASSNGQVLSNEQFF. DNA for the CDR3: TGTGCCAGCAGCAACGGACAGGTCCTATCCAATGAGCAGTTCTTC.

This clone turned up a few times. The CDR3 DNA sequence: TGTGCCAGCAGCGCCGCGGGACGGGGGGACGGGACCCAGTACTTC. Residues: CASSAAGRGDGTQYF. The chain carries TRBV9 and TRBJ2-5; 7 bases fit TRBD2. CDR1 and CDR2 (germline): SGDLS, YYNGEE. Trimming removed 3 bases from V and 7 bases from J; junction bases left unmatched: 12. This CDR3 region has 15 residues.

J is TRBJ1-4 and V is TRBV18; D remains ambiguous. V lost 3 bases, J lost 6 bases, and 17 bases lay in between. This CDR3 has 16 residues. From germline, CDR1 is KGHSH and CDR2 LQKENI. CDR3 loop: CASSPLIRGRDEKLFF. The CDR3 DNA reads TGTGCCAGCTCACCCCTAATCCGGGGAAGGGATGAAAAACTGTTTTTT.

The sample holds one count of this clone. The CDR3 DNA follows: TGTGCCAGCAGGTTTCAGGGACAGGGGGTTCTTGAAGCTTTCTTT. It specifies CASRFQGQGVLEAFF. The V gene is TRBV27, the J gene TRBJ1-1; 11 nucleotides line up with TRBD1. Germline V lookup: CDR1 MNHEY, CDR2 SMNVEV (reference sequence). V shed 6 bases, J shed 7 bases, and the junction held 10 bases outside the gene matches. The CDR3 is 15 residues long.

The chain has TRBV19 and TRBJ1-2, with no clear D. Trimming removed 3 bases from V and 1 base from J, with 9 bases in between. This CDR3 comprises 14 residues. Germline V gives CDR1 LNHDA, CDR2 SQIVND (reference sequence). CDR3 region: CASSMAGINYGYTF. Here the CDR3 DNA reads TGTGCCAGTAGTATGGCAGGAATTAACTATGGCTACACCTTC.

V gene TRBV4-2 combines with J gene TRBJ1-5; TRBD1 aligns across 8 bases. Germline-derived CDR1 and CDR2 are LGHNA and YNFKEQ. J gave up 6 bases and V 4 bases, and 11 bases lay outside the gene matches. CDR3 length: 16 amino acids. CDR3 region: CASSPGQGGGGQPQHF. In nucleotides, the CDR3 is TGTGCCAGCAGCCCAGGACAGGGAGGCGGGGGTCAGCCCCAGCATTTT.

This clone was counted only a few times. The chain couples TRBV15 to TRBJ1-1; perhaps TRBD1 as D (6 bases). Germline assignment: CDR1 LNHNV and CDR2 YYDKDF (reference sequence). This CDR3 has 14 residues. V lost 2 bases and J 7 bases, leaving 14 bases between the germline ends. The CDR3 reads CATSRLPRDIEAFF. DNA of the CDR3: TGTGCCACCAGCAGATTGCCACGGGACATTGAAGCTTTCTTT.

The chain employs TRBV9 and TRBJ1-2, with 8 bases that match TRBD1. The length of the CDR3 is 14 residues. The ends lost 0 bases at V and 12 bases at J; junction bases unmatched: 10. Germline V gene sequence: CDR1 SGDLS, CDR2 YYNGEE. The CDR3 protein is CASSVEGGTGADTF. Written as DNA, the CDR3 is TGTGCCAGCAGCGTAGAGGGGGGGACAGGAGCGGACACCTTC.

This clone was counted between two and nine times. CDR3 sequence (DNA): TGTGCCAGCAGTTTCCCCCGGGACAATGAGCAGTTCTTC. As protein: CASSFPRDNEQFF. This sequence joins TRBV27 and TRBJ2-1, with D unresolved. The V gene's germline CDR1 is MNHEY and CDR2 SMNVEV (reference sequence). This CDR3 has 13 residues. V was clipped by 3 bases and J by 5 bases, with 8 bases between them.

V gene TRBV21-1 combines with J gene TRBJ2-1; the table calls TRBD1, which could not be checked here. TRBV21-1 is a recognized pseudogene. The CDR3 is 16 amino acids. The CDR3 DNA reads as TGTGCCAGCAGCAGCACCCGGGGACAGGGTTACAATGAGCAGTTCTTC. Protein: CASSSTRGQGYNEQFF.